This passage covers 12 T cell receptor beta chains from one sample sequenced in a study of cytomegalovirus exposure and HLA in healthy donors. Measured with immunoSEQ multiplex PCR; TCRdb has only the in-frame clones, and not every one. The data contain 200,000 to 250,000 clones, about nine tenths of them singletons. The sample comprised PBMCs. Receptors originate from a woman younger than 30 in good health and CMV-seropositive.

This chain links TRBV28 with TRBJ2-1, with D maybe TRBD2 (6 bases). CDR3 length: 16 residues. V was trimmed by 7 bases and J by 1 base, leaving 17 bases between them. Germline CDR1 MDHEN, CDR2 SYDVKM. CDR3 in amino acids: CASNGELRGSYNEQFF. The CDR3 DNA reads TGTGCCAGCAATGGGGAGCTGCGGGGTTCCTACAATGAGCAGTTCTTC.

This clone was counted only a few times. The CDR3 protein is CASSVVAGTVSYNEQFF. For the CDR3, the DNA is TGTGCCAGCAGCGTAGTAGCCGGGACAGTCTCCTACAATGAGCAGTTCTTC. This chain uses TRBV9 with TRBJ2-1; 7 bases are a match to TRBD1. The germline CDR1 and CDR2 sequences are SGDLS and YYNGEE. This CDR3 spans 17 amino acids. The trim removed 0 bases at V and 0 bases at J, leaving 6 bases unmatched.

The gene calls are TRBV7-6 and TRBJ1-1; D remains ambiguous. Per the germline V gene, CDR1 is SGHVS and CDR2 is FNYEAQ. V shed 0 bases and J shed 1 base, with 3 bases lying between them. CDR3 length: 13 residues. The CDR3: CASSLARNTEAFF. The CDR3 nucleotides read TGTGCCAGCAGCTTAGCCAGGAACACTGAAGCTTTCTTT.

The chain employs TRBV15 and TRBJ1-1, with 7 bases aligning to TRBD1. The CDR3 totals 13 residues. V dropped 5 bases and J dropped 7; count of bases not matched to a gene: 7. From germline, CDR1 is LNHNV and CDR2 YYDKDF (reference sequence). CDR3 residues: CATSGRQGLEAFF. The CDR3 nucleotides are TGTGCCACCAGCGGCAGACAGGGCCTTGAAGCTTTCTTT.

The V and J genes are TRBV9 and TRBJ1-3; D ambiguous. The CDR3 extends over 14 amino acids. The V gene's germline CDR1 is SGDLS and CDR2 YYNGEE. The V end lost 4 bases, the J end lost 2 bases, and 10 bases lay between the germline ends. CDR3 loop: CASSLASAGNTIYF. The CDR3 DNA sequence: TGTGCCAGCAGCCTCGCGAGTGCTGGAAACACCATATATTTT. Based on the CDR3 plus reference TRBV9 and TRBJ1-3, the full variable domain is DSGVTQTPKHLITATGQRVTLRCSPRSGDLSVYWYQQSLDQGLQFLIQYYNGEERAKGNILERFSAQQFPDLHSELNLSSLELGDSALYFCASSLASAGNTIYFGEGSWLTVV.

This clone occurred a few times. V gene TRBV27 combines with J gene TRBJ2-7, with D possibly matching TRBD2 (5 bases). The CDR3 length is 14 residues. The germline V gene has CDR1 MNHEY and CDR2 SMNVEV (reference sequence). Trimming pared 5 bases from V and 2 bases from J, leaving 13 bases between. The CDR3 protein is CASSPRTAAYEQYF. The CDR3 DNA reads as TGTGCCAGCAGTCCCCGGACTGCAGCCTACGAGCAGTACTTC.

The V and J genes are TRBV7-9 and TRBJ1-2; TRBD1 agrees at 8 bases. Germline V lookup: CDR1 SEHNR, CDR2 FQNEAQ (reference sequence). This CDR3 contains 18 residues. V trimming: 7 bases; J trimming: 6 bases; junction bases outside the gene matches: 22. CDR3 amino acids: CASIEDGTGTGLVDGYTF. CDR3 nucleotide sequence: TGTGCCAGCATCGAGGACGGGACAGGAACCGGGTTAGTAGATGGCTACACCTTC.

The CDR3 here is CASSPPQSEAFF. CDR3 nucleotide sequence: TGTGCCAGCAGCCCTCCTCAGTCTGAAGCTTTCTTT. The rearrangement links TRBV7-3 to TRBJ1-1; D unclear. Germline-derived CDR1 and CDR2 are SGHTA and FQGTGA. V was shortened by 5 bases and J by 6 bases, with 10 bases between the two germline ends. This CDR3 is built from 12 residues.

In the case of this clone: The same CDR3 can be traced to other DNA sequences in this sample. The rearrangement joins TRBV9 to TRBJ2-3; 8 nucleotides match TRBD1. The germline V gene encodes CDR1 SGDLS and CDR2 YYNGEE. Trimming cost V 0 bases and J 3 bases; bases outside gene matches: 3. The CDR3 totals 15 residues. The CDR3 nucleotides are TGTGCCAGCAGCGTAGCTGGACAGGGAACAGATACGCAGTATTTT. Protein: CASSVAGQGTDTQYF. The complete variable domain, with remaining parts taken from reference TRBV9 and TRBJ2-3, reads DSGVTQTPKHLITATGQRVTLRCSPRSGDLSVYWYQQSLDQGLQFLIQYYNGEERAKGNILERFSAQQFPDLHSELNLSSLELGDSALYFCASSVAGQGTDTQYFGPGTRLTVL.

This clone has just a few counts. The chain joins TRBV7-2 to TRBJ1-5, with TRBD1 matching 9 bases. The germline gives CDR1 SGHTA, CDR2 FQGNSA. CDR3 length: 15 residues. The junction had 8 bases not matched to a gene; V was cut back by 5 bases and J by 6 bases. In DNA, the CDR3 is TGTGCCAGCAGCCAAGGGACAGGGAAGGGTCAGCCCCAGCATTTT. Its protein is CASSQGTGKGQPQHF.

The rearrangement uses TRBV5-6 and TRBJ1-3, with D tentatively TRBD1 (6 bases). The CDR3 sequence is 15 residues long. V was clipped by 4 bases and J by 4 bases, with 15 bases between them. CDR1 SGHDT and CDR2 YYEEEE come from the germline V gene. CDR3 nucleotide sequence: TGTGCCAGCAGCCCGAGGGGGACCGTCGGAAACACCATATATTTT. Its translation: CASSPRGTVGNTIYF.

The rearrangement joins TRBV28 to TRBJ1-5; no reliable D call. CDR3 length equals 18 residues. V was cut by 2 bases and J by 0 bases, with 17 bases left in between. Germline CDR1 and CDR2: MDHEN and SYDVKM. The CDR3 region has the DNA TGTGCCAGCAGTTTAATTACATTCAGACAATATAGCAATCAGCCCCAGCATTTT. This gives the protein CASSLITFRQYSNQPQHF.